Listed here is a single T cell receptor (beta chain). The clone's antigen remains unknown. It has no much larger one-base neighbor in the sample; base qualities were not kept. There are 15 amino acids in the CDR3, from cysteine to phenylalanine inclusive. CDR3 DNA is the only sequence kept; it has 45 bases, read in frame from the first base. CDR1 and CDR2 (MNHEY, SVGAGI) derive from the germline V gene. Deletion took 7 bases off V and 1 base off J, with a span of 16 bases between the germline ends. TCRbeta repertoires were sequenced from genomic DNA with the immunoSEQ hsTCRB assay version 4 in survey mode. For TCRbeta sequencing, genomic DNA was diluted to around 11 ng/uL, with up to 1 ug used per sample. The original methods were these. ImmunoSeq Analyzer 3.0 was used for analysis of TCRbeta data, and diversity was computed on productive nucleotide rearrangements. Using the Immunarch R package, the improved Chao index served to estimate lower-bound TCR diversity and the Gini coefficient served to estimate clonality. Nucleotide rearrangements that differed but encoded the same CDR3beta amino acid sequence were counted as separate clonotypes. Differential abundance analysis identified TCRbeta sequences significantly enriched in antigen-responding cells relative to anti-CD3/anti-CD28-activated cells. GLIPH2 clustered TCRs by predicted peptide-MHC specificity, both within individual participants and across merged participant data sets. TCRdb mirrors the immuneACCESS table, restricted to in-frame sequences. Some clones are absent from its copies; in checked studies, under half trace to an unresolved V gene, and the reason for the others is unknown. The DNA was the basis for D and trimming; V, J and clone size are from that table. The sample profile shows 30,000 to 45,000 clones; more than 70% of them were found once. The top ten hold roughly 5.4% of the sample.

This sample stems from a study of persistence of HIV-infected CD4 T cells (dated by TCRdb to 2020 to 2022). Looking at the study overall: The study isolated CMV- and HIV-1 Gag-responding CD4+ T cells from ART-treated individuals to examine antigen-driven clonal expansion of HIV-1-infected cells. The median time participants had been on suppressive ART was 7 to 8 years. Peripheral blood samples of up to 180 mL were taken at multiple time points, with the exception of two participants who underwent leukapheresis at a single time point. Proviral sequencing was used to assess clonality among infected cells, whereas TCRbeta sequencing gauged the clonality of all cells within each sorted population. Cross-participant TCR cluster analysis included under ten participants for CMV and six or seven participants for Gag.

Broad study findings and their caveats: Antigen-responding cells were enriched for expanded CDR3beta sequences that were degenerate, which suggests that CD4+ responses to CMV and Gag underwent convergent selection. TCRbeta richness in CMV- and Gag-responding cells was significantly lower than in anti-CD3/anti-CD28-responding cells; CMV-responding cells had higher oligoclonality than CD3/CD28-stimulated and Gag-responding cells. The study involved few individuals and tested only a limited range of antigens. Bulk TCR analyses could not be limited to the rare CMV-responding cells that actually contained HIV-1 proviruses. A correlation was observed between TCR oligoclonality and proviral oligoclonality within the same sorted populations.

The label giving this sample's treatment or condition can be read as: suppressive antiretroviral therapy. A pool of overlapping HIV-1 Gag 15-mer peptides, at around 1 ug per peptide per mL, was used to stimulate the cells. Memory populations depleted of antigen-responding cells were obtained by sorting nonresponding CD40L-negative CD69-negative CD45RO-high memory CD4+ T cells. Participants were HIV-1-infected adults who started suppressive ART during chronic infection. For at least 4 years, participants had undetectable plasma HIV-1 RNA, below 50 copies/mL. To be included, a participant needed positive CMV serology and a CD4+ T cell count above 400 cells/uL. Before stimulation, PBMCs were isolated using density centrifugation and depleted of CD8+ T cells. For 18 hours, CD8-depleted PBMCs were stimulated with anti-CD28/CD49d costimulation, a CD40-blocking antibody, and enfuvirtide, which was added to prevent new infections. Sorting was done on either a Beckman Coulter MoFlo Legacy or an XDP sorter, and propidium iodide was used to exclude dead cells. The QIAamp DNA Mini Kit was used for genomic DNA extraction from samples above one million cells, and the Quick-DNA Microprep Kit was used otherwise.

This clonotype was sampled from an adult with HIV. The donor label of this sample is uncertain. The source was cultured CD4+ T cells from PBMCs, collected from a patient who received antiretroviral therapy. The cell subset or site label corresponds to: CD40L-CD69- CD45RO-high memory CD4 T cells not responding to Gag peptides. This receptor chain uses TRBV6-5 and TRBJ1-1; no D segment can be confidently identified. This receptor has the CDR3 CASNKSKRTNTEAFF. The DNA reads TGTGCCAGCAACAAATCTAAGCGGACGAACACTGAAGCTTTCTTT.